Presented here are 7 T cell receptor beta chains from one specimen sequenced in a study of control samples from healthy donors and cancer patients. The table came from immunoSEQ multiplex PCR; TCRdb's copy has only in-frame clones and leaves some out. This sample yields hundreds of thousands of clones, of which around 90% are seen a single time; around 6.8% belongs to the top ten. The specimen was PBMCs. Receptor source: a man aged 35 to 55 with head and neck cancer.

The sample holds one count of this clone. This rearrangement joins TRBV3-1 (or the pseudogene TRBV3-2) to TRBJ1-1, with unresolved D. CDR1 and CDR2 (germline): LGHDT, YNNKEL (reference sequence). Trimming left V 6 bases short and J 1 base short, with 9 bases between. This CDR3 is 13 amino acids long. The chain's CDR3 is CASRQTENTEAFF. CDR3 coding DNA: TGTGCCAGCAGACAAACCGAGAACACTGAAGCTTTCTTT.

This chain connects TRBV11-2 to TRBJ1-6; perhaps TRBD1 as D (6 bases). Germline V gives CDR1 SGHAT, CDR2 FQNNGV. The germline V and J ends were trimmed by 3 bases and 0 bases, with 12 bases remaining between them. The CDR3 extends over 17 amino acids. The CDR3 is CASSFQGLSSYNSPLHF. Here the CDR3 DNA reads TGTGCCAGCAGCTTTCAGGGGCTCAGCTCCTATAATTCACCCCTCCACTTT.

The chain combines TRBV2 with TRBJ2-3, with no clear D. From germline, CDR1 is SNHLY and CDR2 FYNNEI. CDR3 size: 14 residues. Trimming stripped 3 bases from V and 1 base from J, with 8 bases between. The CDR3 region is CASSESSGTDTQYF. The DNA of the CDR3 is TGTGCCAGCAGTGAGTCCTCAGGCACAGATACGCAGTATTTT.

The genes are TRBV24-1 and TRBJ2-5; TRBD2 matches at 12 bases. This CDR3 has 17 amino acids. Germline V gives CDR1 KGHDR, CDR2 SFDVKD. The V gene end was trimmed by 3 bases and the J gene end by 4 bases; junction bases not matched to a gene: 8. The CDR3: CATSDRRLAGETETQYF. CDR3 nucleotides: TGTGCCACCAGTGATAGGCGACTAGCGGGGGAAACAGAGACCCAGTACTTC.

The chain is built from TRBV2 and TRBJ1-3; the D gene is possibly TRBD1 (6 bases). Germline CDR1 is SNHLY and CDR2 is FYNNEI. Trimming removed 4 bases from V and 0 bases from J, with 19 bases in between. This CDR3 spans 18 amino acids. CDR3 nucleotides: TGTGCCAGCAGTGGGGGGGCCCCAGGATTGGGCTCTGGAAACACCATATATTTT. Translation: CASSGGAPGLGSGNTIYF.

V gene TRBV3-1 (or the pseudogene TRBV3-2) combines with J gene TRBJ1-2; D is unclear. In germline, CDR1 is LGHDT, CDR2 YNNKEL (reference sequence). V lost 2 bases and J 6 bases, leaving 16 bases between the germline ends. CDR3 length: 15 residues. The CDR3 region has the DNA TGTGCCAGCAGCCAATCCTACCGCCTTACCGATGGCTACACCTTC. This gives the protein CASSQSYRLTDGYTF.

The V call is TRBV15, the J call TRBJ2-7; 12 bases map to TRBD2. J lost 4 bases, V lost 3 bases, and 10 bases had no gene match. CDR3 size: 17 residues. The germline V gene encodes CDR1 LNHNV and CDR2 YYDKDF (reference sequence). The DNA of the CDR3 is TGTGCCACCAGCAGGCTTTCCTTCACTAGCGGGAGGTACGAGCAGTACTTC. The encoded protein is CATSRLSFTSGRYEQYF.